The source of this TCR beta chain is a study of shared clonotypes between healthy human individuals. Germline CDR1 SGHKS, CDR2 YYEKEE (reference sequence). Trimming at V came to 3 bases and at J to 5 bases, leaving 5 bases not matched to a gene. This CDR3 comprises 14 residues. Clones were read by immunoSEQ multiplex PCR, and TCRdb kept only the in-frame ones, dropping some. The table lists about 1.1 million clones, 77% of them singletons, with over 0.8% in the top ten. The sequenced sample consisted of memory CD4+ T cells from PBMCs. Regarding subset: CD45RA-negative fraction. This chain joins TRBV5-5 and TRBJ2-4; TRBD1 agrees at 7 bases. The sequence derives from a man aged 18-30 years in good health. Some clones in this sample may be carry-over from other donors' samples. The CDR3 protein is CASSSPGTENIQYF. Here the CDR3 DNA reads TGTGCCAGCAGCTCCCCCGGGACAGAAAACATTCAGTACTTC.